The entry below describes one TCR beta chain. Its antigen is still unknown. The data stem from a study of radiotherapy plus CTLA-4 blockade in lung cancer. Study-level information: Objective responses were observed in about 17% of patients, and disease control was achieved by roughly 29%. The study, taken as a whole, reports: Some TCR clones had been derived from tumors. These clones expanded in peripheral blood after radiotherapy plus ipilimumab.

Measured with immunoSEQ multiplex PCR; TCRdb has only the in-frame clones, and not every one. This table has 30,000 to 40,000 clones, around 75% appearing once. Looked up from germline, CDR1 is SGHDT and CDR2 is YYEEEE. The CDR3 sequence is 17 residues long. V trimming: 4 bases; J trimming: 3 bases; junction bases outside the gene matches: 11. This TCR was sampled from a human donor with non-small cell lung cancer that progressed on radiotherapy plus ipilimumab. The specimen comprised peripheral blood, sampled from a patient treated with radiotherapy plus ipilimumab. This chain joins TRBV5-6 and TRBJ1-4; 8 bases fit TRBD1. CDR3 region: CASSGAGGGAANEKLFF. The CDR3 DNA reads TGTGCCAGCAGCGGGGCAGGGGGCGGAGCGGCTAATGAAAAACTGTTTTTT.